Below, 32 T cell receptor beta chains from the same sample are listed, as sequenced in a study of T cell responses to AZD1222 COVID-19 vaccine. The data were produced by immunoSEQ multiplex PCR, yet TCRdb's version contains in-frame clones alone and is incomplete. The sample has 120,000 to 150,000 clones, about 87% seen once. The sample was peripheral blood, taken on day 0 of AZD1222 vaccination. The receptors stem from an adult in good health.

The chain carries TRBV11-2 and TRBJ2-7; D is undetermined. The CDR3 length is 16 residues. Deletions cut 5 bases from V and 2 bases from J, with 19 bases between. In germline, CDR1 is SGHAT, CDR2 FQNNGV. This chain's CDR3 is CASSPSLGSVPYEQYF. The DNA for the CDR3 is TGTGCCAGCAGCCCCAGCCTGGGGTCAGTTCCCTACGAGCAGTACTTC.

The rearrangement links TRBV21-1 to TRBJ1-1. TRBV21-1 represents a pseudogene. CDR3 length: 13 residues. DNA for the CDR3: TGTGCCAGCAGCCACCTGCGGGAAACTGAAGCTTTCTTT. Residues: CASSHLRETEAFF.

The J gene is TRBJ1-2, the V gene TRBV30; TRBD1 might be the D (5 bases). In germline, CDR1 is GTSNPN, CDR2 SVGIG (reference sequence). V lost 5 bases and J 2 bases, leaving 12 bases between the germline ends. CDR3 length: 13 amino acids. The CDR3 loop reads CAWSQGRNYGYTF. The CDR3 DNA reads as TGTGCCTGGTCCCAGGGCAGAAACTATGGCTACACCTTC.

The V call is TRBV19, the J call TRBJ1-4, with D possibly TRBD1 on 6 matching bases. Trimming left V 8 bases short and J 5 bases short, with 24 bases between. Germline lookup yields CDR1 LNHDA and CDR2 SQIVND (reference sequence). The CDR3 consists of 17 residues. In DNA form, the CDR3 reads TGTGCCAGTCATGAGGACAGCAGAATGGGTGGGAATGAAAAACTGTTTTTT. It yields the protein CASHEDSRMGGNEKLFF.

The chain uses TRBV10-3 and TRBJ1-2, with a possible D match to TRBD1 (6 bases). Germline CDR1 and CDR2: ENHRY and SYGVKD. Trimming stripped 6 bases from V and 6 bases from J, with 17 bases between. This CDR3 contains 14 residues. CDR3 loop: CAISPGAGRDGYTF. The DNA of the CDR3 is TGTGCCATCAGCCCAGGGGCTGGGAGGGATGGCTACACCTTC.

This CDR3 is CASSLRTVTDTQYF. The CDR3 DNA reads as TGTGCCAGCAGTCTCCGGACAGTAACAGATACGCAGTATTTT. V is TRBV28 and J is TRBJ2-3, with D maybe TRBD1 (6 bases). The CDR3 spans 14 residues. The germline CDR1 and CDR2 sequences are MDHEN and SYDVKM. Trimming shortened V by 5 bases and J by 3 bases, and 12 bases separated the two germline ends.

The CDR3 nucleotides read TGCGCCAGCAGCCGATTAGCGGGACCTCTTAATGAGCAGTTCTTC. Translating it yields CASSRLAGPLNEQFF. J is TRBJ2-1 and V is TRBV5-1; 8 positions agree with TRBD2. From germline, CDR1 is SGHRS and CDR2 YFSETQ. V lost 4 bases to trimming and J lost 7 bases; unmatched junction nucleotides: 10. The CDR3 totals 15 residues.

The V gene is TRBV4-3, the J gene TRBJ1-1; D possibly corresponds to TRBD1 (6 bases). Trimming shortened V by 3 bases and J by 1 base, and 9 bases separated the two germline ends. CDR3 length equals 14 residues. Germline values: CDR1 LGHNA, CDR2 YSLEER. CDR3 sequence: CASSQTTGNTEAFF. The DNA of the CDR3 is TGCGCCAGCAGCCAGACGACAGGGAACACTGAAGCTTTCTTT.

The chain joins TRBV6-1 to TRBJ1-5; D unresolved. The germline V gene has CDR1 MNHNS and CDR2 SASEGT. The CDR3 sequence is 15 residues long. Trimming cost V 1 base and J 0 bases, with 7 bases left between them. CDR3 nucleotides: TGTGCCAGCAGTGAAGGCCCGATTAGCAATCAGCCCCAGCATTTT. Protein product: CASSEGPISNQPQHF.

This clone was seen ten or more times. This chain connects TRBV6-1 to TRBJ2-7; 7 positions agree with TRBD2. Germline loops: CDR1 MNHNS, CDR2 SASEGT. Unmatched junction bases numbered 5, after V lost 1 base and J lost 2 bases. The CDR3 is 15 amino acids. CDR3 coding DNA: TGTGCCAGCAGTGAAGTGTCTAGCGGAACCTACGAGCAGTACTTC. Its translation is CASSEVSSGTYEQYF.

This chain joins TRBV9 and TRBJ2-7; 8 nucleotides line up with TRBD2. There are 14 residues in the CDR3. Germline V gives CDR1 SGDLS, CDR2 YYNGEE. The junction had 8 bases not matched to a gene; V was cut back by 4 bases and J by 5 bases. The CDR3: CASSLSGKMDEQYF. The CDR3 DNA reads as TGTGCCAGCAGCCTTAGCGGGAAAATGGACGAGCAGTACTTC.

This sequence joins TRBV12-3 or TRBV12-4 and TRBJ2-2; TRBD2 is a possible D gene (5 bases). Deletions cut 6 bases from V and 1 base from J, with 6 bases between. The CDR3 contains 13 residues. In nucleotides, the CDR3 is TGTGCCAGCAGCCGGGGGAACACCGGGGAGCTGTTTTTT. Protein sequence: CASSRGNTGELFF.

The rearrangement uses TRBV6-5 and TRBJ1-5; no definite D call. Trimming removed 8 bases from V and 3 bases from J, with 8 bases in between. Germline values: CDR1 MNHEY, CDR2 SVGAGI. CDR3 size: 12 residues. This chain's CDR3 is CASCLNNQPQHF. In DNA, the CDR3 is TGTGCCAGCTGCCTAAACAATCAGCCCCAGCATTTT.

The genes are TRBV11-2 and TRBJ1-2; TRBD1 matches at 7 bases. The V segment lost 5 bases and the J segment 8 bases; nucleotides outside the gene matches: 11. The CDR3 covers 14 residues. Per the germline V gene, CDR1 is SGHAT and CDR2 is FQNNGV. This chain's CDR3 is CASSPSRQGGGYTF. The DNA for the CDR3 is TGTGCCAGCAGCCCCAGTCGACAGGGTGGCGGCTACACCTTC.

The chain employs TRBV7-2 and TRBJ2-7; maybe TRBD2 (6 bases). Germline CDR1 and CDR2: SGHTA and FQGNSA. V gave up 3 bases and J gave up 6 bases, with 9 bases separating them. CDR3 length: 12 residues. Here the CDR3 DNA reads TGTGCCAGCAGCTTTAGTAGCGGCGAGCAGTACTTC. Amino acids: CASSFSSGEQYF.

The chain combines TRBV30 with TRBJ2-3; D is perhaps TRBD1 (6 bases). There are 15 residues in the CDR3. V was shortened by 1 base and J by 6 bases, with 17 bases between the two germline ends. CDR1 and CDR2 (germline): GTSNPN, SVGIG (reference sequence). CDR3 protein: CAWSGWRTQGDTQYF. The CDR3 DNA reads TGTGCCTGGAGTGGTTGGCGTACCCAGGGGGATACGCAGTATTTT.

The chain recombines TRBV15 with TRBJ2-1; TRBD2 aligns across 15 bases. The CDR3 contains 14 residues. Germline V gives CDR1 LNHNV, CDR2 YYDKDF (reference sequence). V gave up 0 bases and J gave up 14 bases; unmatched junction bases: 2. CDR3 loop: CATSREGLAGGEFF. Written as DNA, the CDR3 is TGTGCCACCAGCAGAGAAGGACTAGCGGGAGGGGAGTTCTTC.

The chain uses TRBV30 and TRBJ2-7, with 7 bases aligning to TRBD1. In germline, CDR1 is GTSNPN, CDR2 SVGIG (reference sequence). J gave up 2 bases and V 5 bases, and 6 bases lay outside the gene matches. CDR3 length: 13 residues. The chain's CDR3 is CAWRQGVTYEQYF. In nucleotides, the CDR3 is TGTGCCTGGCGCCAGGGGGTAACCTACGAGCAGTACTTC.

This rearrangement joins TRBV29-1 to TRBJ2-7, with D tentatively TRBD2 (6 bases). Between the trimmed V and J ends, which lost 4 bases and 3 bases, there was a span of 10 bases. The CDR3 sequence is 12 residues long. The germline gives CDR1 SQVTM, CDR2 ANQGSEA. This chain's CDR3 is CSVVTGVYEQYF. The CDR3, as DNA: TGCAGCGTTGTTACGGGGGTCTACGAGCAGTACTTC.

This chain connects TRBV7-8 to TRBJ2-2; no firm D call. This CDR3 has 14 residues. From germline, CDR1 is SGHVS and CDR2 FQNEAQ. Trimming left V 5 bases short and J 0 bases short, with 7 bases between. CDR3 in DNA: TGTGCCAGCAGCACCTCTTCGAACACCGGGGAGCTGTTTTTT. Its protein is CASSTSSNTGELFF.

The chain uses TRBV29-1 and TRBJ2-7, with a tentative D call TRBD1 (6 bases). Germline V gives CDR1 SQVTM, CDR2 ANQGSEA. This CDR3 comprises 11 residues. V dropped 4 bases and J dropped 3 bases, with 7 bases sitting between them. The CDR3 protein is CSVADSYEQYF. In nucleotides, the CDR3 is TGCAGCGTTGCGGACAGCTACGAGCAGTACTTC.

V and J are TRBV5-4 and TRBJ1-1, with D unclear. In germline, CDR1 is SGHNT, CDR2 YYREEE (reference sequence). The CDR3 runs 13 residues. Trimming removed 0 bases from V and 3 bases from J, with 6 bases in between. For the CDR3, the DNA is TGTGCCAGCAGCTTGGCGGTGGACACTGAAGCTTTCTTT. Amino acids: CASSLAVDTEAFF. Drawing the rest from reference TRBV5-4 and TRBJ1-1, the complete variable domain is ETGVTQSPTHLIKTRGQQVTLRCSSQSGHNTVSWYQQALGQGPQFIFQYYREEENGRGNFPPRFSGLQFPNYSSELNVNALELDDSALYLCASSLAVDTEAFFGQGTRLTVV.

This clone was recorded only once. The V and J genes are TRBV2 and TRBJ2-7, with 9 bases matching TRBD1. Looked up from germline, CDR1 is SNHLY and CDR2 is FYNNEI. V shed 8 bases, J shed 2 bases, and the junction held 4 bases outside the gene matches. This CDR3 has 13 amino acids. The CDR3 sequence: CASWGTGPYEQYF. In nucleotides, the CDR3 is TGTGCCAGCTGGGGGACAGGGCCCTACGAGCAGTACTTC.

The J gene is TRBJ2-3, the V gene TRBV7-2, with 7 bases that match TRBD2. In germline, CDR1 is SGHTA, CDR2 FQGNSA. The CDR3 contains 17 residues. The V and J ends lost 2 bases and 0 bases, in that order; junction bases with no gene match: 8. Written as DNA, the CDR3 is TGTGCCAGCAGCTTAATATCTAGCGGTATTAGCACAGATACGCAGTATTTT. It is translated as CASSLISSGISTDTQYF.

The chain has TRBV7-9 and TRBJ1-1, with D possibly TRBD1 on 6 matching bases. The CDR3 totals 13 residues. Germline assignment: CDR1 SEHNR and CDR2 FQNEAQ (reference sequence). V was shortened by 5 bases and J by 11 bases, with 18 bases between the two germline ends. CDR3: CASSPPGAREAFF. The CDR3 DNA reads as TGTGCCAGCAGCCCCCCAGGGGCTAGGGAGGCTTTCTTT.

The V and J genes are TRBV19 and TRBJ1-1; 9 nucleotides match TRBD1. Germline trimming cut 5 bases from V and 7 bases from J; bases unmatched to any gene: 8. CDR1 LNHDA and CDR2 SQIVND come from the germline V gene (reference sequence). This CDR3 comprises 14 residues. In DNA form, the CDR3 reads TGTGCCAGTAGTGCCGGAACAGGGGGCGGTGAAGCTTTCTTT. It translates to CASSAGTGGGEAFF.

The rearrangement uses TRBV6-5 and TRBJ2-3; maybe TRBD2 (5 bases). The CDR3 is 15 amino acids. The germline V gene encodes CDR1 MNHEY and CDR2 SVGAGI. Trimming shortened V by 5 bases and J by 0 bases, and 12 bases separated the two germline ends. CDR3 sequence: CASSPLSGSTDTQYF. CDR3 bases: TGTGCCAGCAGTCCCTTGAGCGGTAGCACAGATACGCAGTATTTT.

V usage is TRBV18 and J usage is TRBJ2-7; possible D gene TRBD1, 6 bases. V lost 8 bases to trimming and J lost 3 bases, with 11 bases between them. Germline loops: CDR1 KGHSH, CDR2 LQKENI. The CDR3 covers 12 residues. Here the CDR3 DNA reads TGTGCCAGCACACAGGGTAGCTACGAGCAGTACTTC. Translated, it gives CASTQGSYEQYF.

The CDR3 region has the DNA TGTGCCAGTAGTATTCAGGGACAGTTCTCCTACGAGCAGTACTTC. This translates into CASSIQGQFSYEQYF. The rearrangement uses TRBV19 and TRBJ2-7; 7 nucleotides align to TRBD1. The CDR3 has 15 residues. J was trimmed by 0 bases and V by 3 bases; bases with no gene match: 5. From germline, CDR1 is LNHDA and CDR2 SQIVND (reference sequence). Based on the CDR3 plus reference TRBV19 and TRBJ2-7, the full variable domain is DGGITQSPKYLFRKEGQNVTLSCEQNLNHDAMYWYRQDPGQGLRLIYYSQIVNDFQKGDIAEGYSVSREKKESFPLTVTSAQKNPTAFYLCASSIQGQFSYEQYFGPGTRLTVT.

This clone has more than one count but fewer than ten. V gene TRBV14 combines with J gene TRBJ1-1; possibly TRBD1 for D (5 bases). Germline V gives CDR1 SGHDN, CDR2 FVKESK. The CDR3 is made up of 14 amino acids. V was shortened by 2 bases and J by 11 bases, with 18 bases between the two germline ends. The DNA for the CDR3 is TGTGCCAGCAGCCAAAAGCCCTATGCAGGGACCGCTTTCTTT. Its translation: CASSQKPYAGTAFF.

This chain links TRBV3-1 (or the pseudogene TRBV3-2) with TRBJ1-3, with D unclear. V lost 3 bases and J lost 4, with 4 bases in between. The CDR3 spans 12 residues. Germline values: CDR1 LGHDT, CDR2 YNNKEL (reference sequence). The CDR3 DNA reads as TGTGCCAGCAGCCATGAGGGAAACACCATATATTTT. Its protein is CASSHEGNTIYF.

V and J are TRBV5-1 and TRBJ2-3; D is unresolved. CDR3 length: 13 amino acids. Trimming pared 2 bases from V and 5 bases from J, leaving 9 bases between. The germline V gene encodes CDR1 SGHRS and CDR2 YFSETQ. DNA of the CDR3: TGCGCCAGCAGCTTCCAGCGCAAAGATACGCAGTATTTT. The encoded protein is CASSFQRKDTQYF.